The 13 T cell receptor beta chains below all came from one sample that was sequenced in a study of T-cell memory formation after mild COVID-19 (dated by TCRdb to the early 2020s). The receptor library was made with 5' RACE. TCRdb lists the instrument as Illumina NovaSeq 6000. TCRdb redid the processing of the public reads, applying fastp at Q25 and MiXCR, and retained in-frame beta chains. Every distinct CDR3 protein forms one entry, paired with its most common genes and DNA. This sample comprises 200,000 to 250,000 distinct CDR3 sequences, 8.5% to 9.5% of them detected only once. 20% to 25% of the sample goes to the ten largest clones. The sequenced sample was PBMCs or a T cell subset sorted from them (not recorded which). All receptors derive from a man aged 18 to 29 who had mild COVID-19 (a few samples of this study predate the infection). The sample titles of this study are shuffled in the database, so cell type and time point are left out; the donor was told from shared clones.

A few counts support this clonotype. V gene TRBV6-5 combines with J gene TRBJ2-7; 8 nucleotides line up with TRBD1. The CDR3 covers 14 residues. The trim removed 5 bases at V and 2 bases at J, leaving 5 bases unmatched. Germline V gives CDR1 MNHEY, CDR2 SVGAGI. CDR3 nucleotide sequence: TGTGCCAGCAGTGAAGGGACAGGTACCTACGAGCAGTACGTC. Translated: CASSEGTGTYEQYV.

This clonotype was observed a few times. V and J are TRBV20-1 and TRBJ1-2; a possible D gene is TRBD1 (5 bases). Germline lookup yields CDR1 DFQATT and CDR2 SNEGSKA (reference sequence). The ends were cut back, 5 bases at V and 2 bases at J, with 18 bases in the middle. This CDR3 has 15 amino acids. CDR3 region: CSAFPNPGTNYGYTF. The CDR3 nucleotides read TGCAGTGCTTTTCCAAACCCCGGGACCAACTATGGCTACACCTTC.

The chain's CDR3 is CAWRNSGQGSGELFF. The CDR3 nucleotides are TGTGCCTGGAGGAACTCGGGACAGGGCTCCGGGGAGCTGTTTTTT. This chain uses TRBV30 with TRBJ2-2, with 9 bases aligning to TRBD1. The CDR3 extends over 15 amino acids. Germline CDR1 reads GTSNPN; CDR2 reads SVGIG (reference sequence). With V trimmed by 3 bases and J by 6 bases, 8 bases remained unmatched.

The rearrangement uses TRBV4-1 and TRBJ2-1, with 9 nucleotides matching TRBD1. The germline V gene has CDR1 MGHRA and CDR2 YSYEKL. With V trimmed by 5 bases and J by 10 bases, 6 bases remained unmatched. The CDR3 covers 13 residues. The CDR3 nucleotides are TGCGCCAGCAGCAGGACAGGGGTGCGAGAGCAGTTCTTC. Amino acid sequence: CASSRTGVREQFF.

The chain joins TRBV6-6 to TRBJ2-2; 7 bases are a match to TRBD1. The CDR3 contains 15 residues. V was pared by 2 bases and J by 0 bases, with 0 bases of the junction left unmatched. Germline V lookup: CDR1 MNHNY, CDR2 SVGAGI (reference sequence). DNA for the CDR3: TGTGCCAGCAGTTACGGGACAGCGAACACCGGGGAGCTGTTTTTT. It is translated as CASSYGTANTGELFF.

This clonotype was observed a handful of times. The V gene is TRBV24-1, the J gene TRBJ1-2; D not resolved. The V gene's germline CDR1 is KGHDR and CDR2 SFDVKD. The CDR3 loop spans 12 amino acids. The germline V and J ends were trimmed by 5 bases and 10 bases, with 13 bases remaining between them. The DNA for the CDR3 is TGTGCCACCAGTGTGGGTGAGGCCTCCTACACCTTC. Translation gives CATSVGEASYTF.

CDR3 sequence: CASKGDNTGELFF. The CDR3, as DNA: TGCGCCAGCAAGGGGGATAACACCGGGGAGCTGTTTTTT. The chain has TRBV5-1 and TRBJ2-2, with D possibly matching TRBD1 (6 bases). The CDR3 extends over 13 amino acids. Germline V gives CDR1 SGHRS, CDR2 YFSETQ. Trimming shortened V by 6 bases and J by 2 bases, and 8 bases separated the two germline ends.

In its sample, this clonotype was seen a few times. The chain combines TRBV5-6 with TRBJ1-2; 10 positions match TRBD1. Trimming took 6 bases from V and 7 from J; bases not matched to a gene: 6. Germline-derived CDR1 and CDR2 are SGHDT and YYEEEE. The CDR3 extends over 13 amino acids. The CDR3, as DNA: TGTGCCAGCAACAGACAGGGGGCTGGTGGCTACACCTTC. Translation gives CASNRQGAGGYTF.

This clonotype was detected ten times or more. The chain's CDR3 is CASSFSWRGKNTEAFF. In DNA, the CDR3 is TGTGCCAGCAGCTTTTCCTGGAGGGGGAAGAACACTGAAGCTTTCTTT. The rearrangement joins TRBV5-6 to TRBJ1-1, with D maybe TRBD1 (6 bases). Germline lookup yields CDR1 SGHDT and CDR2 YYEEEE. This CDR3 region has 16 residues. V dropped 2 bases and J dropped 1 base, with 15 bases sitting between them.

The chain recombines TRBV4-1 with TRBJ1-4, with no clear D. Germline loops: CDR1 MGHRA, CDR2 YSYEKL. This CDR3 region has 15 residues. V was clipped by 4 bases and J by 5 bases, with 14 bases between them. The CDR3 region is CASSPSYKGNEKLFF. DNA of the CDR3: TGCGCCAGCAGCCCCTCGTATAAGGGCAATGAAAAACTGTTTTTT.

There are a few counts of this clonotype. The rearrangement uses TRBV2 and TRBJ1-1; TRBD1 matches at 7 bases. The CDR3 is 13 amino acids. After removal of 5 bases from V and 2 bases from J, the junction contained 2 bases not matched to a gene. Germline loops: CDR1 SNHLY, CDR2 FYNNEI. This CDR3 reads CASSWDRNTEAFF. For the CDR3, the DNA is TGTGCCAGCAGTTGGGACAGAAACACTGAAGCTTTCTTT.

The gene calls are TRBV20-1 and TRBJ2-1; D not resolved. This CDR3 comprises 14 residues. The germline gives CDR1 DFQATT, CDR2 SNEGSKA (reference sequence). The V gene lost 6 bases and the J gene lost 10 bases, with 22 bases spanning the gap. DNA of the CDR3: TGCAGTGCCGCCTCGGTGGAGTGGGCCTTCGAGCAGTTCTTC. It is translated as CSAASVEWAFEQFF.

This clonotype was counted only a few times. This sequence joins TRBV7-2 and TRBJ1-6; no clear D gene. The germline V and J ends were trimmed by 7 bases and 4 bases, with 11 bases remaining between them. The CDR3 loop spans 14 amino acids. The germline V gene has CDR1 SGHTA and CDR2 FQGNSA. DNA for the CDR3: TGTGCCAGCACGGGTGGGAATTATAATTCACCCCTCCACTTT. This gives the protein CASTGGNYNSPLHF.